This TCR beta chain was retrieved from a study of cytomegalovirus exposure and HLA in healthy donors. Whole-study results and caveats: It has been reported that TCR beta sequences accurately predicted the HLA-A and HLA-B alleles of most subjects.

Vbeta (60) and Jbeta (13) primers were used in the PCR. Profiling relied on immunoSEQ multiplex PCR, and the TCRdb table lists in-frame clones only, not all of them. The sample shows fewer than 200,000 clones, about 76% of them seen only once. This clone was found a few times. Antigen unknown. The CDR3 sequence is 17 residues long. J was trimmed by 1 base and V by 5 bases; bases with no gene match: 9. Germline V gene lookup returns CDR1 KGHSH and CDR2 LQKENI. Sample: PBMCs. The rearrangement uses TRBV18 and TRBJ2-3, with 10 bases aligning to TRBD1. The source is a woman younger than 35 in good health and CMV-seropositive. The CDR3 DNA sequence: TGTGCCAGCTCAGTTAATTCCGGGACAGGGGGCACAGATACGCAGTATTTT. Translation gives CASSVNSGTGGTDTQYF.